The 17 T cell receptor beta chains presented below share a single source sample, sequenced in a study of shared clonotypes between healthy human individuals. The data were produced by immunoSEQ multiplex PCR, yet TCRdb's version contains in-frame clones alone and is incomplete. The profile shows 300,000 to 350,000 clones, around 79% of them singletons. The sequenced sample was memory CD4+ T cells sorted from blood. Documented subset: CD45RA-negative fraction. The receptors shown here come from a man between 25 and 39 years old in good health.

This chain links TRBV11-2 with TRBJ2-3, with TRBD2 as a possible D gene (6 bases). CDR1 is SGHAT, CDR2 FQNNGV, per germline. This CDR3 spans 15 amino acids. The V gene lost 5 bases and the J gene lost 5 bases, with 17 bases spanning the gap. The CDR3 DNA is TGTGCCAGCAGCGGGCGACGGAGGGTGGGAGATACGCAGTATTTT. This encodes CASSGRRRVGDTQYF.

V usage is TRBV5-1 and J usage is TRBJ2-7; 8 nucleotides agree with TRBD1. The CDR3 is 13 amino acids. Germline CDR1 and CDR2: SGHRS and YFSETQ. V dropped 6 bases and J dropped 5; count of bases not matched to a gene: 7. The CDR3 nucleotides are TGCGCCAGCACCAAGACAGGGGTCCACGAGCAGTACTTC. This encodes CASTKTGVHEQYF.

This clone was recorded only once. A read error likely explains this, since a far larger clone differs by one base. DNA for the CDR3: TGTGCCAGCAGCCGGGACAACCAAGAGACCCAGTACTTC. Translation: CASSRDNQETQYF. The V call is TRBV5-8, the J call TRBJ2-5, with D maybe TRBD1 (6 bases). V lost 4 bases and J 0 bases, leaving 7 bases between the germline ends. The CDR3 spans 13 residues. Germline V lookup: CDR1 SGHTS, CDR2 YDEGEE.

The chain combines TRBV6-1 with TRBJ2-3; the match to TRBD2 covers 8 bases. CDR3 length: 13 amino acids. With V trimmed by 11 bases and J by 4 bases, 8 bases remained unmatched. From germline, CDR1 is MNHNS and CDR2 SASEGT. CDR3 amino acids: CAAGRGFSDTQYF. For the CDR3, the DNA is TGTGCCGCCGGGAGGGGGTTTTCAGATACGCAGTATTTT.

The rearrangement uses TRBV14 and TRBJ1-2, with D tentatively TRBD1 (5 bases). The CDR3 consists of 13 residues. With 1 base removed from V and 7 bases from J, the gap between germline ends came to 10 bases. Germline loops: CDR1 SGHDN, CDR2 FVKESK. CDR3 DNA sequence: TGTGCCAGCAGCCAAGGGGGCAGATTTGGCTACACCTTC. As protein: CASSQGGRFGYTF.

V usage is TRBV30 and J usage is TRBJ1-3, with 12 bases that match TRBD1. The V and J ends lost 3 bases and 4 bases, in that order; junction bases with no gene match: 10. The germline CDR1 and CDR2 sequences are GTSNPN and SVGIG (reference sequence). The CDR3 contains 17 residues. The CDR3 bases are TGTGCCTGGAGGGGACAGGGGGCGAAAACCGAGGGAAACACCATATATTTT. Its protein is CAWRGQGAKTEGNTIYF.

The V gene is TRBV10-2, the J gene TRBJ2-2, with TRBD1 matching over 10 bases. This CDR3 spans 14 amino acids. Germline V gene data show CDR1 as WSHSY and CDR2 as SAAADI. V was pared by 11 bases and J by 4 bases, with 7 bases of the junction left unmatched. The CDR3 region has the DNA TGCGCCTCACGGGACAGGGGTGGCACCGGGGAGCTGTTTTTT. Amino acid sequence: CASRDRGGTGELFF.

V gene TRBV7-2 combines with J gene TRBJ2-3; possibly TRBD1 or TRBD2 for D (5 bases each). Germline CDR1 and CDR2: SGHTA and FQGNSA. The CDR3 loop spans 14 amino acids. The V and J ends lost 1 base and 4 bases respectively, with 9 bases between them. CDR3: CASSLGGSADTQYF. The CDR3 coding sequence is TGTGCCAGCAGCTTAGGGGGGAGCGCAGATACGCAGTATTTT.

The chain recombines TRBV7-8 with TRBJ1-5; D gene ambiguous. Germline V gives CDR1 SGHVS, CDR2 FQNEAQ. The CDR3 is made up of 15 amino acids. Trimming shortened V by 1 base and J by 7 bases, and 14 bases separated the two germline ends. The DNA for the CDR3 is TGTGCCAGCAGCTTAGAGGGAGGGTTCGGGCAGCCCCAGCATTTT. Translation: CASSLEGGFGQPQHF.

The rearrangement uses TRBV30 and TRBJ2-3; 7 bases agree with TRBD2. This CDR3 comprises 18 residues. J lost 2 bases, V lost 2 bases, and 16 bases had no gene match. Per the germline V gene, CDR1 is GTSNPN and CDR2 is SVGIG (reference sequence). The CDR3 protein is CAWSSLRWREPNTDTQYF. CDR3 nucleotides: TGTGCCTGGAGTTCCCTTCGTTGGCGGGAGCCAAACACAGATACGCAGTATTTT.

The rearrangement links TRBV2 to TRBJ2-6, with 8 bases aligning to TRBD2. Germline V gene lookup returns CDR1 SNHLY and CDR2 FYNNEI. Trimming removed 6 bases from V and 0 bases from J; junction bases left unmatched: 7. The CDR3 is made up of 17 amino acids. CDR3 region: CASSGLAGPSGANVLTF. The CDR3 region has the DNA TGTGCCAGCAGCGGGTTAGCGGGACCCTCTGGGGCCAACGTCCTGACTTTC.

This clone was counted a few times. This chain links TRBV11-1 with TRBJ2-1, with 12 nucleotides matching TRBD2. CDR1 and CDR2 from the germline V gene are SGHAT and FQDESV (reference sequence). V lost 2 bases and J lost 5; bases outside the gene matches: 4. The CDR3 contains 16 residues. CDR3: CASSLFTSGRNNEQFF. CDR3 DNA sequence: TGTGCCAGCAGCTTATTTACTAGCGGGAGGAACAATGAGCAGTTCTTC. The full variable domain, its missing parts supplied by reference TRBV11-1 and TRBJ2-1, is EAEVAQSPRYKITEKSQAVAFWCDPISGHATLYWYRQILGQGPELLVQFQDESVVDDSQLPKDRFSAERLKGVDSTLKIQPAELGDSAMYLCASSLFTSGRNNEQFFGPGTRLTVL.

This clone was observed a handful of times. The CDR3 region has the DNA TGTGCCAGCAGCCTCGAGGGGTCCTCTGGAAACACCATATATTTT. Residues: CASSLEGSSGNTIYF. This chain joins TRBV11-1 and TRBJ1-3, with D perhaps matching TRBD1 (5 bases). The CDR3 covers 15 residues. In germline, CDR1 is SGHAT, CDR2 FQDESV (reference sequence). Trimming shortened V by 5 bases and J by 0 bases, and 11 bases separated the two germline ends.

This sequence joins TRBV29-1 and TRBJ2-2; D may be TRBD2 (6 bases). Trimming removed 7 bases at V and 3 bases at J, with 21 bases between. Per the germline V gene, CDR1 is SQVTM and CDR2 is ANQGSEA. This CDR3 spans 16 amino acids. The CDR3 loop is CSGGGSGTLYTGELFF. The DNA for the CDR3 is TGCAGCGGCGGTGGTTCCGGGACTCTTTACACCGGGGAGCTGTTTTTT.

J is TRBJ2-7 and V is TRBV5-1, with D maybe TRBD2 (5 bases). The germline CDR1 and CDR2 sequences are SGHRS and YFSETQ. The germline V and J ends were trimmed by 0 bases and 3 bases, with 10 bases remaining between them. The CDR3 has 14 residues. The CDR3 DNA reads as TGCGCCAGCAGCTTGGCCGGGATACACTACGAGCAGTACTTC. This gives the protein CASSLAGIHYEQYF.

This clone has a handful of counts. The J gene is TRBJ2-2, the V gene TRBV7-9, with TRBD1 as a possible D gene (6 bases). The CDR3 covers 14 residues. Trimming stripped 5 bases from V and 3 bases from J, with 10 bases between. Germline CDR1 SEHNR, CDR2 FQNEAQ (reference sequence). CDR3 region: CASSPGQYTGELFF. CDR3 bases: TGTGCCAGCAGCCCCGGACAGTACACCGGGGAGCTGTTTTTT.

The chain has TRBV9 and TRBJ2-5; 14 nucleotides align to TRBD2. The CDR3 totals 16 residues. Looked up from germline, CDR1 is SGDLS and CDR2 is YYNGEE. Trimming cost V 3 bases and J 5 bases; bases outside gene matches: 6. The CDR3 is CASSGSGLAGVETQYF. The CDR3 DNA follows: TGTGCCAGCAGCGGATCGGGACTAGCGGGAGTTGAGACCCAGTACTTC.